Shown below are 27 T cell receptor beta chains from a single sample sequenced in a study of vaccination and CD4 T cells after COVID-19. Their antigen targets remain unknown. Sequencing of the DNA from cultured CD4+ T cells was carried out with the Oncomine TCR Beta short-read assay. TCRdb ran MiXCR on the PCR reads and lists one entry per CDR3 protein. Of around 26,000 distinct CDR3 sequences listed, 50% to 75% are singletons. The treatment denotes: approximately nine-day PBMC culture with coronavirus spike peptide pools or control peptides (ViraFEST assay). Sample: CD4+ T cells from blood, cultured in vitro. These receptors all stem from a human donor who had recovered from COVID-19.

This clonotype occurred a few times. The chain joins TRBV7-2 to TRBJ2-2; D may be TRBD1 or TRBD2 (5 bases each). V lost 8 bases and J 4 bases, leaving 14 bases between the germline ends. This CDR3 contains 14 residues. Germline loops: CDR1 SGHTA, CDR2 FQGNSA. CDR3 amino acids: CASRQGAGTGELFF. Here the CDR3 DNA reads TGTGCCAGCCGTCAAGGGGCGGGCACCGGGGAGCTGTTTTTT.

The V gene is TRBV28, the J gene TRBJ1-5; 7 bases are shared with TRBD1. V lost 6 bases to trimming and J lost 4 bases; unmatched junction nucleotides: 6. This CDR3 is 14 amino acids long. Looked up from germline, CDR1 is MDHEN and CDR2 is SYDVKM. This chain's CDR3 is CASRTGQSNQPQHF. In DNA form, the CDR3 reads TGTGCCAGCAGGACAGGGCAGAGTAATCAGCCCCAGCATTTT.

On this clonotype itself: One end of the junction varies from germline; a read error may be responsible. The V call is TRBV7-2, the J call TRBJ1-2; TRBD1 is a possible D gene (5 bases). CDR3 length equals 15 residues. Per the germline V gene, CDR1 is SGHTA and CDR2 is FQGNSA. In DNA, the CDR3 is TGCGCCAGCAGCTTGGGGCGCCCAGCTTCCAATGGCTACACCTTC. This encodes CASSLGRPASNGYTF.

This clonotype was observed a handful of times. The chain joins TRBV20-1 to TRBJ1-2; a weak D match, TRBD1 (5 bases). CDR1 DFQATT and CDR2 SNEGSKA come from the germline V gene (reference sequence). The CDR3 contains 14 residues. Deletions cut 6 bases from V and 2 bases from J, with 16 bases between. CDR3 loop: CSAPDAGRNYGYTF. The CDR3 DNA follows: TGCAGTGCGCCGGATGCGGGGCGCAACTATGGCTACACCTTC.

This chain joins TRBV7-8 and TRBJ2-7, with 12 positions matching TRBD2. This CDR3 comprises 16 residues. Germline V gene data show CDR1 as SGHVS and CDR2 as FQNEAQ. The junction had 4 bases not matched to a gene; V was cut back by 2 bases and J by 2 bases. CDR3 DNA sequence: TGTGCCAGCAGCTTACAGGCTAGCGGGAGGGCCTACGAGCAGTACTTC. This gives the protein CASSLQASGRAYEQYF.

The chain combines TRBV28 with TRBJ2-7; 9 nucleotides align to TRBD1. Germline values: CDR1 MDHEN, CDR2 SYDVKM. This CDR3 contains 15 residues. The trim removed 6 bases at V and 5 bases at J, leaving 11 bases unmatched. The CDR3 spells CASSGNRGLLNEQYF. The CDR3 DNA sequence: TGTGCCAGCAGCGGTAACAGGGGGCTTCTCAACGAGCAGTACTTC.

This clonotype was seen a few times. J is TRBJ2-7 and V is TRBV20-1, with D possibly TRBD1 on 7 matching bases. The CDR3 loop spans 13 amino acids. In germline, CDR1 is DFQATT, CDR2 SNEGSKA (reference sequence). Trimming pared 8 bases from V and 4 bases from J, leaving 18 bases between. In nucleotides, the CDR3 is TGCAGTCCCAGGGGGGCTTTCGCTTACGAGCAGTACTTC. As protein: CSPRGAFAYEQYF.

The V and J genes are TRBV20-1 and TRBJ2-1; 9 bases align to TRBD2. The V gene end was trimmed by 3 bases and the J gene end by 7 bases; junction bases not matched to a gene: 13. The CDR3 is 16 amino acids. CDR1 and CDR2 from the germline V gene are DFQATT and SNEGSKA (reference sequence). The CDR3 sequence is CSASFQVLAGFNEQFF. The CDR3 DNA reads as TGCAGTGCTAGTTTTCAAGTTCTAGCGGGGTTTAATGAGCAGTTCTTC.

The V call is TRBV7-6, the J call TRBJ1-5, with D possibly TRBD1 on 5 matching bases. Germline-derived CDR1 and CDR2 are SGHVS and FNYEAQ. The CDR3 consists of 16 residues. Between the trimmed V and J ends, which lost 6 bases and 4 bases, there was a span of 19 bases. The CDR3 is CASRTKRAGGNQPQHF. The CDR3 nucleotides read TGTGCCAGCAGGACGAAACGAGCGGGGGGTAATCAGCCCCAGCATTTT. The entire variable domain, with the rest obtained from reference TRBV7-6 and TRBJ1-5, is as follows: GAGVSQSPRYKVTKRGQDVALRCDPISGHVSLYWYRQALGQGPEFLTYFNYEAQQDKSGLPNDRFSAERPEGSISTLTIQRTEQRDSAMYRCASRTKRAGGNQPQHFGDGTRLSIL.

This clonotype has a single count. J is TRBJ1-2 and V is TRBV30; 7 bases fit TRBD1. CDR3 length equals 12 residues. Per the germline V gene, CDR1 is GTSNPN and CDR2 is SVGIG (reference sequence). With V trimmed by 4 bases and J by 4 bases, 3 bases remained unmatched. The CDR3 DNA reads TGTGCCTGGACTAGACAGGGCTATGGCTACACCTTC. It specifies CAWTRQGYGYTF.

The chain uses TRBV10-2 and TRBJ2-7; D gene uncertain. In germline, CDR1 is WSHSY, CDR2 SAAADI. CDR3 length: 13 amino acids. Trimming pared 4 bases from V and 5 bases from J, leaving 12 bases between. CDR3 in DNA: TGCGCCAGCAGTGGCCGACCCAACAACGAGCAGTACTTC. Amino acids: CASSGRPNNEQYF.

The rearrangement joins TRBV6-1 to TRBJ1-5; 8 nucleotides line up with TRBD1. This CDR3 contains 13 residues. After removal of 6 bases from V and 7 bases from J, the junction contained 5 bases not matched to a gene. Germline V lookup: CDR1 MNHNS, CDR2 SASEGT. The DNA for the CDR3 is TGTGCCAGCAGCCTACAGGGGGGACAGCCCCAGCATTTT. Amino acids: CASSLQGGQPQHF.

This clonotype turned up a few times. The rearrangement links TRBV7-2 to TRBJ2-2, with TRBD1 matching over 7 bases. V lost 4 bases and J lost 4; bases outside the gene matches: 3. Germline V gives CDR1 SGHTA, CDR2 FQGNSA. This CDR3 comprises 14 residues. The CDR3 coding sequence is TGTGCCAGCAGCTCGACAGGGATCACCGGGGAGCTGTTTTTT. As protein: CASSSTGITGELFF.

The J gene is TRBJ1-4, the V gene TRBV20-1, with D maybe TRBD1 (5 bases). Germline V CDR1 and CDR2: DFQATT, SNEGSKA (reference sequence). Between the trimmed V and J ends, which lost 3 bases and 7 bases, there was a span of 9 bases. The CDR3 is made up of 12 amino acids. CDR3 DNA: TGCAGTGCTAGGACAGCTCTTGAAAAACTGTTTTTT. This sequence encodes CSARTALEKLFF.

The genes are TRBV20-1 and TRBJ2-7; D is unresolved. V was clipped by 0 bases and J by 0 bases, with 9 bases between them. The V gene's germline CDR1 is DFQATT and CDR2 SNEGSKA (reference sequence). The CDR3 sequence is 14 residues long. The CDR3 nucleotides read TGCAGTGCTAGAGACCCTGTCGCCTCCTACGAGCAGTACTTC. Encoded protein: CSARDPVASYEQYF.

The DNA for the CDR3 is TGTGCCAGCTCCCCGGGGACAAGGACCGATCAGCCCCAGCATTTT. Protein sequence: CASSPGTRTDQPQHF. The chain has TRBV12-3 or TRBV12-4 and TRBJ1-5, with D perhaps TRBD1 (6 bases). V lost 8 bases to trimming and J lost 5 bases, with 19 bases between them. This CDR3 spans 15 amino acids.

This clonotype turned up a few times. V is TRBV6-2 or TRBV6-3 and J is TRBJ1-2; no firm D call. Germline lookup yields CDR1 MNHEY and CDR2 SVGEGT. This CDR3 has 12 amino acids. V lost 5 bases and J 4 bases, leaving 8 bases between the germline ends. CDR3 sequence reads: CASSQALYGYTF. The DNA for the CDR3 is TGTGCCAGCAGTCAAGCTCTCTATGGCTACACCTTC.

This clonotype was recorded a few times. The rearrangement joins TRBV20-1 to TRBJ2-5; 9 nucleotides agree with TRBD2. The germline V gene has CDR1 DFQATT and CDR2 SNEGSKA (reference sequence). The CDR3 is 16 amino acids. V lost 0 bases to trimming and J lost 5 bases; unmatched junction nucleotides: 10. The CDR3 DNA reads TGCAGTGCTAGAGATTGGGGAGCGGGAGGAGGGGAGACCCAGTACTTC. Translating it yields CSARDWGAGGGETQYF.

The chain is built from TRBV27 and TRBJ1-1; D is unclear. Trimming pared 7 bases from V and 4 bases from J, leaving 16 bases between. The germline V gene has CDR1 MNHEY and CDR2 SMNVEV (reference sequence). The CDR3 has 14 residues. This CDR3 is CASTLNGVGTEAFF. The CDR3 DNA reads TGTGCCAGCACCCTCAACGGGGTAGGCACTGAAGCTTTCTTT.

The V gene is TRBV7-2, the J gene TRBJ1-2; maybe TRBD1 (5 bases). Trimming left V 1 base short and J 4 bases short, with 13 bases between. The CDR3 is 15 residues long. Germline CDR1 is SGHTA and CDR2 is FQGNSA. This CDR3 reads CASSLGQGRGYGYTF. As DNA, the CDR3 is TGTGCCAGCAGCTTAGGGCAGGGACGAGGCTATGGCTACACCTTC.

In its sample, this clonotype was seen a few times. The chain combines TRBV27 with TRBJ1-6; D not certain. V gave up 6 bases and J gave up 6 bases, with 9 bases separating them. CDR3 size: 13 residues. CDR1 is MNHEY, CDR2 SMNVEV, per germline (reference sequence). The CDR3 nucleotides are TGTGCCAGCAGGCCTGGACCTAATTCACCCCTCCACTTT. Translated, it gives CASRPGPNSPLHF.

The J gene is TRBJ2-5, the V gene TRBV27, with a possible D match to TRBD1 (5 bases). Trimming cost V 3 bases and J 9 bases, with 20 bases left between them. Germline V CDR1 and CDR2: MNHEY, SMNVEV (reference sequence). The CDR3 covers 15 residues. The CDR3 protein is CASSFSNSRGRAQYF. The CDR3 region has the DNA TGTGCCAGCAGTTTCTCTAACAGTAGGGGAAGGGCCCAGTACTTC.

This clonotype has just a few counts. V is TRBV20-1 and J is TRBJ1-1, with D uncertain. Germline CDR1 DFQATT, CDR2 SNEGSKA (reference sequence). The CDR3 is made up of 12 amino acids. V lost 3 bases and J lost 4, with 9 bases in between. CDR3 region: CSARVRVTEAFF. The CDR3 DNA reads TGCAGTGCTAGGGTGCGGGTCACTGAAGCTTTCTTT.

The chain combines TRBV11-2 with TRBJ1-2, with 8 positions matching TRBD1. The CDR3 covers 14 residues. V trimming: 7 bases; J trimming: 7 bases; junction bases outside the gene matches: 11. Germline values: CDR1 SGHAT, CDR2 FQNNGV. CDR3 coding DNA: TGTGCCAGCATGGGACAGGCAAAATGGGGTGGCTACACCTTC. Encoded protein: CASMGQAKWGGYTF. Complete variable domain (other parts from reference TRBV11-2 and TRBJ1-2): EAGVAQSPRYKIIEKRQSVAFWCNPISGHATLYWYQQILGQGPKLLIQFQNNGVVDDSQLPKDRFSAERLKGVDSTLKIQPAKLEDSAVYLCASMGQAKWGGYTFGSGTRLTVV.

This clonotype was seen a handful of times. This rearrangement joins TRBV7-2 to TRBJ1-5; D is possibly TRBD1 (6 bases). The CDR3 is 14 amino acids. V was trimmed by 5 bases and J by 6 bases, leaving 14 bases between them. CDR1 and CDR2 (germline): SGHTA, FQGNSA. CDR3 amino acids: CASSHRGRGQPQHF. The DNA of the CDR3 is TGTGCCAGCAGCCATAGGGGGAGAGGTCAGCCCCAGCATTTT.

This clonotype was detected only a few times. This sequence joins TRBV20-1 and TRBJ2-7; D possibly corresponds to TRBD2 (6 bases). Germline CDR1 reads DFQATT; CDR2 reads SNEGSKA (reference sequence). V gave up 6 bases and J gave up 2 bases, with 17 bases separating them. The CDR3 length is 14 residues. The CDR3 is CSAIWVGGTYEQYF. The CDR3 bases are TGCAGTGCGATATGGGTTGGGGGGACCTACGAGCAGTACTTC.

Written as DNA, the CDR3 is TGTGCCAGCAGCCGAGGACAGGGCACCTACGAGCAGTACTTC. Encoded protein: CASSRGQGTYEQYF. The chain recombines TRBV7-7 with TRBJ2-7; the match to TRBD1 covers 8 bases. Germline CDR1 and CDR2: SSHAT and FNYEAQ (reference sequence). The CDR3 has 14 residues. Unmatched junction bases numbered 5, after V lost 5 bases and J lost 2 bases.